One sample yielded the 24 T cell receptor beta chains listed below, sequenced in a study of T cells in Graves' hyperthyroidism and ophthalmopathy (dated by TCRdb to about 2019). The library was produced with multiplex PCR. TCRdb lists the instrument as Illumina HiSeq 2000. Amplification of TCR beta CDR3 regions was carried out from RNA transcripts. A first-round RT-PCR of the TCR CDR3 used the HTBI primer set with the Qiagen OneStep RT-PCR kit. TCRdb cleaned the public reads at Q25 with fastp, built clones with MiXCR and kept in-frame beta chains. Each CDR3 protein appears once, grouped with its most common genes and DNA. The sample data list around 760,000 distinct CDR3 sequences, and just over 35% of these were observed just once. The top ten clones comprise roughly 30% of the sample. Sequenced: blood. The receptors stem from a woman aged 40 to 50 with Graves' hyperthyroidism.

This clonotype was recorded at least ten times. The CDR3 loop reads CASSLDPRNYGYTF. The CDR3 DNA is TGTGCCAGCAGCTTAGATCCCCGGAACTATGGCTACACCTTC. The chain links TRBV7-8 to TRBJ1-2; D remains unclear. V lost 1 base and J lost 2, with 8 bases in between. The CDR3 length is 14 residues. Germline lookup yields CDR1 SGHVS and CDR2 FQNEAQ.

The CDR3 DNA is TGTGCCAGCGTCAGGAGGGGGTTGAACACTGAAGCTTTCTTT. As protein: CASVRRGLNTEAFF. This rearrangement joins TRBV6-1 to TRBJ1-1, with D tentatively TRBD1 (6 bases). Trimming shortened V by 8 bases and J by 0 bases, and 13 bases separated the two germline ends. The CDR3 has 14 amino acids. CDR1 is MNHNS, CDR2 SASEGT, per germline.

The chain carries TRBV20-1 and TRBJ2-5, with unresolved D. Trimming shortened V by 0 bases and J by 7 bases, and 18 bases separated the two germline ends. The CDR3 sequence is 15 residues long. The germline CDR1 and CDR2 sequences are DFQATT and SNEGSKA (reference sequence). CDR3 residues: CSARDYQAPEGTQYF. Written as DNA, the CDR3 is TGCAGTGCTAGAGATTACCAGGCCCCCGAAGGGACCCAGTACTTC.

Ten or more counts support this clonotype. The chain recombines TRBV5-1 with TRBJ1-1; no definite D call. The V and J ends lost 2 bases and 4 bases respectively, with 12 bases between them. Germline CDR1 is SGHRS and CDR2 is YFSETQ. The CDR3 is 14 residues long. CDR3 sequence: CASSLSLKGTEAFF. CDR3 nucleotide sequence: TGCGCCAGCAGCTTAAGTTTAAAGGGCACTGAAGCTTTCTTT.

The sample holds many counts of this clonotype. The rearrangement joins TRBV7-8 to TRBJ1-4; maybe TRBD1 (6 bases). The CDR3 runs to 14 residues. In germline, CDR1 is SGHVS, CDR2 FQNEAQ. Trimming removed 2 bases from V and 2 bases from J, with 6 bases in between. The CDR3 loop is CASSLTGTNEKLFF. The CDR3 region has the DNA TGTGCCAGCAGCTTAACAGGGACTAATGAAAAACTGTTTTTT.

The V and J genes are TRBV11-2 and TRBJ2-7; possibly TRBD2 for D (6 bases). Germline CDR1 SGHAT, CDR2 FQNNGV. The ends were cut back, 6 bases at V and 2 bases at J, with 17 bases in the middle. The CDR3 is 15 residues long. CDR3 region: CASSLMGTGAYEQYF. The CDR3 coding sequence is TGTGCCAGCAGTTTGATGGGGACTGGAGCCTACGAGCAGTACTTC.

This clonotype came up a few times. Here the CDR3 reads CSARSHLAGLFYEQYF. CDR3 in DNA: TGCAGTGCTAGGTCTCACCTAGCGGGACTTTTCTACGAGCAGTACTTC. The rearrangement uses TRBV20-1 and TRBJ2-7; 9 bases fit TRBD2. Germline V lookup: CDR1 DFQATT, CDR2 SNEGSKA (reference sequence). The CDR3 extends over 16 amino acids. After removal of 3 bases from V and 3 bases from J, the junction contained 12 bases not matched to a gene.

The CDR3 DNA is TGTGCCAGCAGCCTCCAGACAGCTTTCTACTATGGCTACACCTTC. Protein sequence: CASSLQTAFYYGYTF. V is TRBV13 and J is TRBJ1-2; a possible D gene is TRBD1 (5 bases). The CDR3 is 15 amino acids. Per germline, CDR1 PRHDT and CDR2 FYEKMQ (reference sequence). Trimming took 5 bases from V and 3 from J, leaving 16 bases between them.

This clonotype has a count of ten or more. V usage is TRBV7-8 and J usage is TRBJ1-3; unclear D gene. The ends were cut back, 3 bases at V and 0 bases at J, with 6 bases in the middle. This CDR3 region has 14 residues. Germline CDR1 is SGHVS and CDR2 is FQNEAQ. The CDR3 spells CASSFSVSGNTIYF. In DNA, the CDR3 is TGTGCCAGCAGCTTTTCCGTCTCTGGAAACACCATATATTTT.

This clonotype was counted a few times. The J gene is TRBJ1-1, the V gene TRBV29-1; the D gene is possibly TRBD1 (5 bases). Germline CDR1 reads SQVTM; CDR2 reads ANQGSEA. The CDR3 consists of 12 residues. Trimming cost V 3 bases and J 4 bases, with 9 bases left between them. The CDR3 DNA reads as TGCAGCGTTGACCTAAGGGGCACTGAAGCTTTCTTT. This translates into CSVDLRGTEAFF.

Notes on this clonotype: A read error may produce the germline difference seen at one junction end. This chain connects TRBV6-2 or TRBV6-3 to TRBJ1-2; D uncertain. The CDR3 is 12 residues long. Per germline, CDR1 MNHEY and CDR2 SVGEGT. CDR3 amino acids: CTSSYSGYGYTF. The DNA of the CDR3 is TGTACCAGCAGTTACTCCGGCTATGGCTACACCTTC.

On this clonotype: A much larger clone lies a single base off, so this may be a read error. The rearrangement links TRBV19 to TRBJ1-4; 7 nucleotides align to TRBD1. Germline V gene sequence: CDR1 LNHDA, CDR2 SQIVND (reference sequence). The V and J ends lost 8 bases and 10 bases, in that order; junction bases with no gene match: 13. The CDR3 runs 14 residues. CDR3 DNA sequence: TGTGCCAGTGATGAGGGGGCCGATTCGAGAAAACTGTTTTTT. Translation: CASDEGADSRKLFF.

The rearrangement joins TRBV12-3 or TRBV12-4 to TRBJ1-2, with a weak D call TRBD1 (5 bases). The CDR3 is 17 residues long. V was shortened by 4 bases and J by 8 bases, with 26 bases between the two germline ends. Here the CDR3 DNA reads TGTGCCAGCAGTTCCCGGCCTAACGGGCCCCGCAGGGAAGGCTACACCTTC. It is translated as CASSSRPNGPRREGYTF.

This chain connects TRBV6-5 to TRBJ1-1, with 8 nucleotides matching TRBD1. CDR1 and CDR2 (germline): MNHEY, SVGAGI. The CDR3 sequence is 12 residues long. J was trimmed by 11 bases and V by 2 bases; bases with no gene match: 4. This CDR3 reads CASSYQRQGAFF. The CDR3 region has the DNA TGTGCCAGCAGTTACCAGAGACAGGGGGCTTTCTTT.

This clonotype was counted ten times or more. The rearrangement uses TRBV7-2 and TRBJ2-7; TRBD1 agrees at 8 bases. The germline V gene encodes CDR1 SGHTA and CDR2 FQGNSA. The CDR3 has 13 residues. With V trimmed by 3 bases and J by 5 bases, 3 bases remained unmatched. In nucleotides, the CDR3 is TGTGCCAGCAGCTTTCCAGGGGGCCACGAGCAGTACTTC. It is translated as CASSFPGGHEQYF.

This chain uses TRBV9 with TRBJ2-2; 10 bases match TRBD2. Germline lookup yields CDR1 SGDLS and CDR2 YYNGEE. The CDR3 loop spans 15 amino acids. With 0 bases clipped from V and 6 bases from J, the junction kept 2 bases outside the gene matches. Here the CDR3 DNA reads TGTGCCAGCAGCGTAGGGCTAGCGGGAGCCGGGGAGCTGTTTTTT. Its protein product is CASSVGLAGAGELFF.

The table lists this clonotype with a few counts. The rearrangement joins TRBV6-5 to TRBJ2-5; 9 bases align to TRBD1. Germline V lookup: CDR1 MNHEY, CDR2 SVGAGI. This CDR3 comprises 14 residues. J gave up 5 bases and V 8 bases, and 9 bases lay outside the gene matches. In nucleotides, the CDR3 is TGTGCCAGCCAGGGACAGGGAAGGGTGGAGACCCAGTACTTC. Encoded protein: CASQGQGRVETQYF.

The chain joins TRBV5-1 to TRBJ1-4; no clear D. The V gene's germline CDR1 is SGHRS and CDR2 YFSETQ. The V end was cut by 2 bases, the J end by 8 bases, with 10 bases between. The CDR3 has 13 residues. The CDR3 sequence: CASSFISREKLFF. CDR3 in DNA: TGCGCCAGCAGCTTCATTAGCCGGGAAAAACTGTTTTTT.

This clonotype was seen only a few times. The V gene is TRBV20-1, the J gene TRBJ2-7; 7 bases align to TRBD2. Trimming took 3 bases from V and 0 from J; bases not matched to a gene: 8. The CDR3 sequence is 15 residues long. In germline, CDR1 is DFQATT, CDR2 SNEGSKA (reference sequence). CDR3 sequence: CSASGEASGSYEQYF. The CDR3 DNA reads as TGCAGTGCTAGCGGCGAGGCTAGCGGCTCCTACGAGCAGTACTTC.

The rearrangement joins TRBV6-6 to TRBJ1-5; possible D gene TRBD1, 5 bases. Trimming shortened V by 5 bases and J by 1 base, and 12 bases separated the two germline ends. The CDR3 runs 15 residues. Germline CDR1 is MNHNY and CDR2 is SVGAGI (reference sequence). The CDR3 nucleotides are TGTGCCAGCAGTCCCCGGGGGATGAGCAATCAGCCCCAGCATTTT. Amino acids: CASSPRGMSNQPQHF.

A remark on this clonotype: Just one base apart from a much larger clone, this may be a read error. V gene TRBV5-5 combines with J gene TRBJ1-1; D not resolved. V was shortened by 4 bases and J by 4 bases, with 5 bases between the two germline ends. Germline lookup yields CDR1 SGHKS and CDR2 YYEKEE (reference sequence). The CDR3 is 11 residues long. The CDR3 DNA is TGTGCCAGCAGCAGGGCCACTGAAGCTTTCTTT. Amino acids: CASSRATEAFF.

This clonotype was counted at least ten times. V is TRBV24-1 and J is TRBJ2-2; a weak D match, TRBD1 (5 bases). CDR3 length: 14 amino acids. The germline V gene encodes CDR1 KGHDR and CDR2 SFDVKD. Trimming removed 5 bases from V and 5 bases from J, with 11 bases in between. CDR3 nucleotide sequence: TGTGCCACCAGTGGGACCACAGGTACCGGGGAGCTGTTTTTT. It encodes CATSGTTGTGELFF.

The genes are TRBV28 and TRBJ2-7; tentatively, D is TRBD1 or TRBD2 (5 bases each). CDR1 is MDHEN and CDR2 is SYDVKM in the germline V gene. The length of the CDR3 is 15 residues. The V end was cut by 3 bases, the J end by 3 bases, with 15 bases between. CDR3 nucleotides: TGTGCCAGCAGTTTCGCGGGCCAGGGTAACTACGAGCAGTACTTC. It codes for CASSFAGQGNYEQYF.

With respect to this clonotype: A read error is likely, as this CDR3 ends without the conserved phenylalanine or tryptophan. This chain's CDR3 is CAISESGLLRGRPQETQYS. The CDR3 DNA follows: TGTGCCATCAGTGAGTCTGGGCTACTCAGAGGGCGGCCCCAAGAGACCCAGTACTCC. This chain connects TRBV10-3 to TRBJ2-5; D might be TRBD2 (5 bases). This CDR3 contains 19 residues. The V and J ends lost 0 bases and 1 base respectively, with 21 bases between them. Germline-derived CDR1 and CDR2 are ENHRY and SYGVKD.